Reported below is one T cell receptor beta chain. CDR3 length: 15 residues. The germline V gene has CDR1 ENHRY and CDR2 SYGVKD. The V segment lost 8 bases and the J segment 6 bases; nucleotides outside the gene matches: 13. The sample comes from a study of blood T cell repertoires in COVID-19. TCRdb keeps only in-frame clones here, not all; method: immunoSEQ multiplex PCR. The data hold roughly 110,000 clones, with approximately 83% observed a single time. The J gene is TRBJ2-7, the V gene TRBV10-3, with 10 bases aligning to TRBD2. Input material: peripheral blood. The receptor was isolated from a woman in her 70s with acute or convalescent COVID-19. CDR3 DNA sequence: TGTGCCATCGGAGCGGGAGGGCAGGGATCTACCGAGCAGTACTTC. Translated: CAIGAGGQGSTEQYF.